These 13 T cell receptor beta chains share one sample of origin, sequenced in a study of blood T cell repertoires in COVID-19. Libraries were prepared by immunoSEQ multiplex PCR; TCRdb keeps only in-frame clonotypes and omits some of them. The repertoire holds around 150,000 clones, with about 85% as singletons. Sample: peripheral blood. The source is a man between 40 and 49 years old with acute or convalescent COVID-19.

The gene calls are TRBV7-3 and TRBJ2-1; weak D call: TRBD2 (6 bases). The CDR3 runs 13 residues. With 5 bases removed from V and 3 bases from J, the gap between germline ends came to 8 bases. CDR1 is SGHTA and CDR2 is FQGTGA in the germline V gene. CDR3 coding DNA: TGTGCCAGCAGCCGGGGGATCTACAATGAGCAGTTCTTC. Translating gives CASSRGIYNEQFF. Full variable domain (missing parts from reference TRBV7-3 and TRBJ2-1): GAGVSQTPSNKVTEKGKYVELRCDPISGHTALYWYRQSLGQGPEFLIYFQGTGAADDSGLPNDRFFAVRPEGSVSTLKIQRTERGDSAVYLCASSRGIYNEQFFGPGTRLTVL.

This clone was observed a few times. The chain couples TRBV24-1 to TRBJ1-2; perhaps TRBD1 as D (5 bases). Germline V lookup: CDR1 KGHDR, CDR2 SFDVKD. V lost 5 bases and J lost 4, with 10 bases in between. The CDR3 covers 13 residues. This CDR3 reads CATSGGLSYGYTF. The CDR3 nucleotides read TGTGCCACCAGTGGGGGACTTTCCTATGGCTACACCTTC.

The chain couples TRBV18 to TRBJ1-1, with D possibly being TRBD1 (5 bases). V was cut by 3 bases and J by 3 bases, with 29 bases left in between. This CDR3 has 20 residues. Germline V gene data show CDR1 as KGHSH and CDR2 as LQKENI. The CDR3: CASSPILLQSRASEYTEAFF. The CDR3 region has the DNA TGTGCCAGCTCACCCATCCTCCTACAATCCAGGGCCTCCGAATACACTGAAGCTTTCTTT. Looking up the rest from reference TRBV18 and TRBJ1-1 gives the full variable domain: NAGVMQNPRHLVRRRGQEARLRCSPMKGHSHVYWYRQLPEEGLKFMVYLQKENIIDESGMPKERFSAEFPKEGPSILRIQQVVRGDSAAYFCASSPILLQSRASEYTEAFFGQGTRLTVV.

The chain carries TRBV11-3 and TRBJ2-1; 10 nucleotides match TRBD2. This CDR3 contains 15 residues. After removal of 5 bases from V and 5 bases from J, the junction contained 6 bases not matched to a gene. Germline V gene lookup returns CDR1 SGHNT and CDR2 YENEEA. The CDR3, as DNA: TGTGCCAGCAGCCCATCTAGCGGGGGTAACAATGAGCAGTTCTTC. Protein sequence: CASSPSSGGNNEQFF.

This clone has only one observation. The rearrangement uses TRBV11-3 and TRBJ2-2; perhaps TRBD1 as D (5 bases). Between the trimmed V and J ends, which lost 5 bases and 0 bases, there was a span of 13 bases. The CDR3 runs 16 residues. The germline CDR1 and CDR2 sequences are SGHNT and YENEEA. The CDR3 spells CASSAHQGTNTGELFF. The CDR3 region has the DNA TGTGCCAGCAGCGCCCACCAGGGAACGAACACCGGGGAGCTGTTTTTT. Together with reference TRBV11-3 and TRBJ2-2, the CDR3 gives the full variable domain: EAGVVQSPRYKIIEKKQPVAFWCNPISGHNTLYWYLQNLGQGPELLIRYENEEAVDDSQLPKDRFSAERLKGVDSTLKIQPAELGDSAVYLCASSAHQGTNTGELFFGEGSRLTVL.

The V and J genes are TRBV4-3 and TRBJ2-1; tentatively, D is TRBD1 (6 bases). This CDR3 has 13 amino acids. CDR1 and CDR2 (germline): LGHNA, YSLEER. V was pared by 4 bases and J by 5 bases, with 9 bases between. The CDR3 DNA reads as TGCGCCAGCAGCCTGGCAGGGGACAATGAGCAGTTCTTC. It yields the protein CASSLAGDNEQFF.

The CDR3 bases are TGTGCCAGCTCACGAGCGCCGGAGACTGAAGCTTTCTTT. As protein: CASSRAPETEAFF. The J gene is TRBJ1-1, the V gene TRBV18, with D hard to call. Germline V gives CDR1 KGHSH, CDR2 LQKENI. The CDR3 has 13 amino acids. The germline V and J ends were trimmed by 4 bases and 5 bases, with 11 bases remaining between them. Together with reference TRBV18 and TRBJ1-1, the CDR3 gives the full variable domain: NAGVMQNPRHLVRRRGQEARLRCSPMKGHSHVYWYRQLPEEGLKFMVYLQKENIIDESGMPKERFSAEFPKEGPSILRIQQVVRGDSAAYFCASSRAPETEAFFGQGTRLTVV.

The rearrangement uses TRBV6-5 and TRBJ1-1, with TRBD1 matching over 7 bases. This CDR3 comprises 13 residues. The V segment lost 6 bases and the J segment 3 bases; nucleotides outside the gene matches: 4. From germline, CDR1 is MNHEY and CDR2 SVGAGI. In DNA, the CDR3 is TGTGCCAGCAGCCCCAGGGGGGACACTGAAGCTTTCTTT. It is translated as CASSPRGDTEAFF.

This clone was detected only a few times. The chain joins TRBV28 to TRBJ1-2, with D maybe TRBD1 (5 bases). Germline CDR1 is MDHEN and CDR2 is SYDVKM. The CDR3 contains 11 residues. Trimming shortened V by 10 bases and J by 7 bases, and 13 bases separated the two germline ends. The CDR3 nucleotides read TGTGCCACGAAACAGGTCTCTGGCTACACCTTC. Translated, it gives CATKQVSGYTF.

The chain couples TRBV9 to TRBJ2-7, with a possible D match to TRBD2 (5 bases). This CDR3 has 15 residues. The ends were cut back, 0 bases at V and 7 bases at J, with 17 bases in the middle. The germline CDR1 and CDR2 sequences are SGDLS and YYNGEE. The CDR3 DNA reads TGTGCCAGCAGCGTAGATATCGAGGGTAGGAGGGAGCAGTACTTC. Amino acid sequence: CASSVDIEGRREQYF. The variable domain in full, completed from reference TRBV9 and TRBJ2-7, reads DSGVTQTPKHLITATGQRVTLRCSPRSGDLSVYWYQQSLDQGLQFLIQYYNGEERAKGNILERFSAQQFPDLHSELNLSSLELGDSALYFCASSVDIEGRREQYFGPGTRLTVT.

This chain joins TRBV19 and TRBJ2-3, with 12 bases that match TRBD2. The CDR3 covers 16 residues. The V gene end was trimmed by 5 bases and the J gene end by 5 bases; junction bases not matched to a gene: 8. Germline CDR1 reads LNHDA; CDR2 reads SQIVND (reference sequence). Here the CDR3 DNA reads TGTGCCAGTAGTGCCCGACTAGCGGGGGAAAGAGATACGCAGTATTTT. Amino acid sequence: CASSARLAGERDTQYF.

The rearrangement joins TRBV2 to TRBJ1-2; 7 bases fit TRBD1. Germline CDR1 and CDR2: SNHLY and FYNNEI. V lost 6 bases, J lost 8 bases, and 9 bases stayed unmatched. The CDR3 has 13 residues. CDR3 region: CASRSAGTVGYTF. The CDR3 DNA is TGTGCCAGCAGATCTGCGGGGACAGTAGGCTACACCTTC.

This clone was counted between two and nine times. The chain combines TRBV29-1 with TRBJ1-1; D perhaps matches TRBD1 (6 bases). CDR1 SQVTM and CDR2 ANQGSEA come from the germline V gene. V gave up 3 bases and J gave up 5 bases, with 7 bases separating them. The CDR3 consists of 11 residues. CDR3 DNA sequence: TGCAGCGTTGACAGGGGAACTGAAGCTTTCTTT. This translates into CSVDRGTEAFF.